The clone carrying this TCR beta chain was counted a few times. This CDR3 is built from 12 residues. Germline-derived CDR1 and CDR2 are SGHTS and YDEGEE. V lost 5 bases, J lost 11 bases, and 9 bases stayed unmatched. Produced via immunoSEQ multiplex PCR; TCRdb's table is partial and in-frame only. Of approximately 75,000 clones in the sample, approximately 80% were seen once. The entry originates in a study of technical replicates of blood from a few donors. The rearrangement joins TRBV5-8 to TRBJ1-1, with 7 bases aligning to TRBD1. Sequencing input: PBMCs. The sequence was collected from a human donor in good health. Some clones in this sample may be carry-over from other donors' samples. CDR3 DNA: TGTGCCAGCAGTTATAGGGGGCGCGTGGCTTTCTTT. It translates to CASSYRGRVAFF.